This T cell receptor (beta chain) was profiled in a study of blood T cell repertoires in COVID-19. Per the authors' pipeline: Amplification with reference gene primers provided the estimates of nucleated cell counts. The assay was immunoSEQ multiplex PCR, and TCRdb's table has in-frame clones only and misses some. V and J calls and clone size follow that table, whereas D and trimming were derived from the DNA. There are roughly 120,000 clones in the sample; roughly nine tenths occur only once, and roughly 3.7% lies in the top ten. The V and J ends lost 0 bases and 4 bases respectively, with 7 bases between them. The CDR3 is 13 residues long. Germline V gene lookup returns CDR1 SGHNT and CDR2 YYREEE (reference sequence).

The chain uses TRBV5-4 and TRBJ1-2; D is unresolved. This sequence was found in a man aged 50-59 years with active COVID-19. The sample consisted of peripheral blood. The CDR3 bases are TGTGCCAGCAGCTTGGAACAGCTCTATGGCTACACCTTC. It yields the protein CASSLEQLYGYTF.